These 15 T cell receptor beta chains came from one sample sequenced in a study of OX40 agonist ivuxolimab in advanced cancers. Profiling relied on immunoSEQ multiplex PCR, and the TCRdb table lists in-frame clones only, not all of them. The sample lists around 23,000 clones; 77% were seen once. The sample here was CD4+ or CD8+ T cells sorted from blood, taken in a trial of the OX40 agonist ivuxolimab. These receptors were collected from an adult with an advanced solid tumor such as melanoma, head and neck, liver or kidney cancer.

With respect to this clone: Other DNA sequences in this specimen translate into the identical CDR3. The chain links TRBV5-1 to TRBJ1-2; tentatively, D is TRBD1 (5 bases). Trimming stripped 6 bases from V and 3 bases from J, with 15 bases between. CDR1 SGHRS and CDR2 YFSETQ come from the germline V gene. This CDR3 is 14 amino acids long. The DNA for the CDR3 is TGCGCCAGCAAACTCGGGCAGGGCGACTATGGCTACACCTTC. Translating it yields CASKLGQGDYGYTF.

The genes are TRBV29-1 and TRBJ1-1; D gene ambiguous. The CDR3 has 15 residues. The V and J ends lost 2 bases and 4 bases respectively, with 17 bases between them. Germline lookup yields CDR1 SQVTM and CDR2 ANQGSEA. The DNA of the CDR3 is TGCAGCGTTGAACTTGTGGATAGGGAGGTCACTGAAGCTTTCTTT. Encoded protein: CSVELVDREVTEAFF.

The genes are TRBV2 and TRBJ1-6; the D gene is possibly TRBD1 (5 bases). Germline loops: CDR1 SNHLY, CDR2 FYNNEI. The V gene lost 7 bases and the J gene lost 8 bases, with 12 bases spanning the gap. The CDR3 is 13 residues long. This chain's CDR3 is CASIRVEDSPLHF. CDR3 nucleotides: TGTGCCAGCATCAGGGTTGAGGATTCACCCCTCCACTTT.

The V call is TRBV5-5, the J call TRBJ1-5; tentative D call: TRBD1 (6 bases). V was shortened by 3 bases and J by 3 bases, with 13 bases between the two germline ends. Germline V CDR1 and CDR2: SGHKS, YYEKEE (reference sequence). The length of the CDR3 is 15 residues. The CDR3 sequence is CASSWTAQDNQPQHF. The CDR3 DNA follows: TGTGCCAGCAGCTGGACAGCTCAGGACAATCAGCCCCAGCATTTT.

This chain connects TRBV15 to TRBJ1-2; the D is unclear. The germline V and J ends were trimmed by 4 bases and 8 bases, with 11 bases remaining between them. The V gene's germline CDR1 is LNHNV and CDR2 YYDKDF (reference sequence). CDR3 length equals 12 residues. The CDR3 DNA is TGTGCCACCAGCACCGCGCGAGGGGGCTACACCTTC. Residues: CATSTARGGYTF.

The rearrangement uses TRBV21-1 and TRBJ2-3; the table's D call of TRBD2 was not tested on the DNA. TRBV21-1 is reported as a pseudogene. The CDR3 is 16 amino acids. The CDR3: CASSKVGGMLTDTQYF. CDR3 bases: TGTGCCAGCAGCAAAGTCGGCGGGATGCTAACCGATACGCAGTATTTT.

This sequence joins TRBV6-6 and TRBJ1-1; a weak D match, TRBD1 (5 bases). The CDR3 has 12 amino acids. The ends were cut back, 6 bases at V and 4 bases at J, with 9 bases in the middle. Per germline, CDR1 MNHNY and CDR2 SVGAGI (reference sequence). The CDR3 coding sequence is TGTGCCAGCAGATACAGGACCACTGAAGCTTTCTTT. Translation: CASRYRTTEAFF.

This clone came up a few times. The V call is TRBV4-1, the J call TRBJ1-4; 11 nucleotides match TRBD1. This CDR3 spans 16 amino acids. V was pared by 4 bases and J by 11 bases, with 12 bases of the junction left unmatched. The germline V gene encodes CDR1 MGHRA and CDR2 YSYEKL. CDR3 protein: CASSLDLGTGGRKLFF. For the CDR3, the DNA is TGCGCCAGCAGCCTAGACCTCGGGACAGGGGGAAGGAAACTGTTTTTT.

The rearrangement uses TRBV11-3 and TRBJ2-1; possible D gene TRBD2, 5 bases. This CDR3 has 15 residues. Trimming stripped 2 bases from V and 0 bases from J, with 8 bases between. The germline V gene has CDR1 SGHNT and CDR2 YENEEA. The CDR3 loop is CASSLSRGSYNEQFF. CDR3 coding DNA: TGTGCCAGCAGCTTAAGCCGGGGCTCCTACAATGAGCAGTTCTTC.

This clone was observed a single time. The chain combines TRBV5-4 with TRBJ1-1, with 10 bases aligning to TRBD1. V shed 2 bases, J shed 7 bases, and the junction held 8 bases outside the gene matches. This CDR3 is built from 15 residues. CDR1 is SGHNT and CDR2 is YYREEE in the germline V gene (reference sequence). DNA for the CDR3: TGTGCCAGCAGCTTAGGATTGGGACAGGGGAGTGAAGCTTTCTTT. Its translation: CASSLGLGQGSEAFF.

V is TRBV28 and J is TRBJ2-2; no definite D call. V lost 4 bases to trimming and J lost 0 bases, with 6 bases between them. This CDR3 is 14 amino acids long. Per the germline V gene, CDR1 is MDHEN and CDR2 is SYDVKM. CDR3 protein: CASSSGTNTGELFF. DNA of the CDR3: TGTGCCAGCAGTTCCGGAACGAACACCGGGGAGCTGTTTTTT. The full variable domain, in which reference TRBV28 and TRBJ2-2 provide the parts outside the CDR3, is DVKVTQSSRYLVKRTGEKVFLECVQDMDHENMFWYRQDPGLGLRLIYFSYDVKMKEKGDIPEGYSVSREKKERFSLILESASTNQTSMYLCASSSGTNTGELFFGEGSRLTVL.

The CDR3 spells CATIQQENTEAFF. The CDR3 nucleotides are TGTGCCACTATACAACAGGAGAACACTGAAGCTTTCTTT. The chain couples TRBV10-3 to TRBJ1-1, with D perhaps TRBD1 (5 bases). V shed 10 bases and J shed 1 base, with 13 bases lying between them. CDR1 and CDR2 (germline): ENHRY, SYGVKD. The CDR3 runs 13 residues.

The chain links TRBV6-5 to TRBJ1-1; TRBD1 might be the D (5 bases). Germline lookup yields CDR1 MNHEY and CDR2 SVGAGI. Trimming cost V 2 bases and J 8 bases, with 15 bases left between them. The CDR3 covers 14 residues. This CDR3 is CASSYTNRSPEAFF. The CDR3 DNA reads TGTGCCAGCAGTTACACAAACAGGTCCCCAGAAGCTTTCTTT.

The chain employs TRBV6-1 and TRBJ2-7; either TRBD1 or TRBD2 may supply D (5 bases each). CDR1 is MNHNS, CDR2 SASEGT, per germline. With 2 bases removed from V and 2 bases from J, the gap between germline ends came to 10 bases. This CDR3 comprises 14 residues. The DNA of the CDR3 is TGTGCCAGCAGTGAAACTGGGGGAGCCTACGAGCAGTACTTC. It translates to CASSETGGAYEQYF.

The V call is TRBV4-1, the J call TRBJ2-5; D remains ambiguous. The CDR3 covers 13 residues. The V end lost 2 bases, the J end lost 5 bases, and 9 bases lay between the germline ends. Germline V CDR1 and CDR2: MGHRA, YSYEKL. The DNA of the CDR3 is TGCGCCAGCAGCCAAAATGGAGACGAGACCCAGTACTTC. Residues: CASSQNGDETQYF.